This T cell receptor beta chain is drawn from a study of cytomegalovirus exposure and HLA in healthy donors. Study information: Among the 400 or so donors who were genotyped, 81% fell in the genetic ancestry cluster that is associated with self-reported Caucasian donors. Findings and limits, study-wide: Several of the most significant clusters appeared linked to common viral pathogens, based on a later analysis. An ancestry cluster, one associated with Asian ancestry, reportedly showed fewer N-insertions than the roughly 610-donor mean in a later analysis. Upon later analysis, TCR association rates were observed to vary by HLA locus, being highest for DRB1 and lowest for HLA-C.

This clone was seen only once. Its specificity is unknown. V shed 4 bases and J 6 bases; nucleotides not matched to a gene: 9. The CDR3 is 15 residues long. The germline gives CDR1 SGHRS, CDR2 YFSETQ. It was with 60 Vbeta and 13 Jbeta primers that the PCR ran. This table comes from immunoSEQ multiplex PCR, and its TCRdb copy is limited to in-frame clones, with some not included. This table holds about 150,000 clones, less than 65% found once. The rearrangement uses TRBV5-1 and TRBJ2-3; 9 bases align to TRBD2. This TCR was sampled from a young woman in good health and CMV-seropositive. Sample: PBMCs. This chain's CDR3 is CASSLTGAGGDTQYF. CDR3 coding DNA: TGCGCCAGCAGCCTTACAGGGGCGGGGGGGGATACGCAGTATTTT.